Described below is a single TCR beta chain sequence and its context. TCRdb's table, derived via immunoSEQ multiplex PCR, lists solely in-frame clones and lacks some. The top ten hold over 1.5% of the sample, which has some 120,000 clones, under 95% seen once. This entry comes from a study of control samples from healthy donors and cancer patients. This TCR came from a man aged 50 or older with head and neck cancer. The sample was PBMCs.

The CDR3 loop reads CASSPTAYNEQFF. The CDR3 bases are TGTGCCAGCAGCCCGACAGCTTACAATGAGCAGTTCTTC. The J gene is TRBJ2-1, the V gene TRBV28; D is possibly TRBD1 (5 bases). Germline lookup yields CDR1 MDHEN and CDR2 SYDVKM. The V end lost 6 bases, the J end lost 4 bases, and 10 bases lay between the germline ends. CDR3 length: 13 amino acids.